The present T cell receptor beta chain was sequenced within a study of blood T cell repertoires in COVID-19 (TCRdb year 2020). For context, the study as a whole: Collaborator samples came from the United States, Italy and Spain and covered acute and convalescent phases of COVID-19. The material from the prospective study consisted of cDNA or gDNA derived from T cells, B-cell-depleted T cells, or PBMCs. Deeply sampled blood TCRbeta repertoires from subjects exposed to, actively infected with, or recovered from COVID-19 were included in the dataset. The repertoires were released in a freely available public database meant as a resource for research on the immune response to SARS-CoV-2. The samples were drawn from two sources: the first 160 participants of the ongoing ImmuneRACE study, and some 1,300 subjects contributed by 6 global collaborators. The sample metadata nearly always contained a de-identified subject ID, COVID-19 status, age in years and sex. HLA class I and class II types, where available, came from metadata supplied by the sample provider rather than from assay-based typing.

The immunoSEQ Assay, a bias-controlled multiplex PCR, was used to amplify TCRbeta CDR3 regions from genomic DNA. The source study handled its data this way. The number of nucleated cells in each sample was estimated from the amplification of reference gene primers within the assay. To quantify the absolute abundance of each unique TCRbeta CDR3 rearrangement, sequence reads were collapsed and filtered. For each sample, productive Simpson clonality was calculated as the square root of Simpson's diversity index across productive rearrangements. Held by TCRdb, this immuneACCESS table contains in-frame sequences only and omits some clones. Under half of the omission traces to an unresolved V gene where checked; the cause of the rest is unknown. Clone size and the V and J calls come from that table; the DNA yielded D and trimming. The sample table records around 93,000 clones; approximately 87% of these occur just once. The ten largest make up 15% to 19% of the sample.

From the cysteine through the phenylalanine, the CDR3 covers 14 amino acids. The DNA shown is the 42-base CDR3, in frame from base 1. Reading the germline V gene (reference sequence) gives CDR1 SGHNT and CDR2 YYREEE. V is cut by 0 bases and J by 8 bases, and the space between the germline ends is 12 bases. The collaborating institutions used their own protocols to collect whole blood in K2EDTA tubes. Collaborator samples were shipped for TCRbeta analysis as frozen whole blood, isolated PBMCs, or DNA extracted from either sample type. Broader findings and caveats from the paper: Clinical and demographic metadata were provided uncurated, with the amount varying by source and participant.

On this clone itself: The antigen it recognizes is unknown. The sample holds no much larger clone one base away, and base qualities are not on file.

The V and J segments used are TRBV5-4 and TRBJ2-1, and TRBD1 may be the D gene, going by 5 matching bases. The clonotype was recovered from a human donor in a cohort sampled during active COVID-19. The sequenced sample was peripheral blood. The CDR3 loop reads CASSLGGRAHEQFF. The nucleotide sequence is TGTGCCAGCAGCTTGGGCGGCAGGGCGCATGAGCAGTTCTTC.